This TCR beta chain emerged from a study of regulatory T cells in long-lasting Graves disease (dated by TCRdb to about 2021). Regarding the study in general: In the newly diagnosed Graves' disease group, patients had been taking antithyroid drugs for less than 3 months. Patients with persistent Graves' disease were compared with patients with newly diagnosed Graves' disease using TCR sequencing and RNA sequencing of peripheral blood. The study was registered as a clinical trial and conducted in China. A total of approximately 35 samples were covered by TCR sequencing, comprising approximately 13 persistent and 20 newly diagnosed Graves' disease patients. Here is what the overall study found, with its caveats: Patients with persistent disease shared more public clonotypes (under 3,000) than newly diagnosed patients did (966). Preferential use of TRBV28, TRBJ1-2 and TRBJ2-5 was observed in persistent disease, whereas TRBV20-1 and TRBJ2-1 were favored in newly diagnosed disease. Peripheral blood alone was examined, since thyroid tissue, which constituted the primary lesion, could not be accessed. Lower TCR Shannon entropy and fewer highly expanded clones were observed in persistent Graves' disease patients than in newly diagnosed patients, which suggested clonal expansion. Sequencing and analysis were limited to the TCR beta chain. As a limitation, the authors acknowledged that the small sample size may reduce accuracy.

The sample's time point label, in plain terms: newly diagnosed GD, antithyroid drugs for less than 3 months. For both TCR sequencing and RNA sequencing, RNA was extracted from PBMCs in TRIzol. The diagnosis of Graves' disease was made according to American Thyroid Association guidelines. Recruitment of patients was carried out at an endocrinology department in Xi'an, China. From each patient, 7.5 to 9.5 milliliters of peripheral blood was collected into an EDTA anticoagulant tube. PBMCs were isolated by Ficoll Paque Plus density gradient separation without further T cell sorting. An Agilent 2100 Bioanalyzer and agarose gel were used to check RNA quality, while a NanoDrop 2000 measured RNA concentration. The germline ends are 13 bases apart after V is trimmed by 0 bases and J by 3 bases. Counted from cysteine to phenylalanine, this CDR3 has 16 amino acids. Only the CDR3 region is kept as DNA, spanning 48 bases read in frame from base 1. According to the germline V gene, CDR1 reads SGHRS and CDR2 reads YFSETQ.

This clonotype was recorded many times. The antigen this receptor binds is unknown. Per-base qualities were not stored, and no clone one base away is much larger. Library prep was done by multiplex PCR. The reads were generated on an Illumina HiSeq 4000. iRepertoire HTBI primers and Arm-PCR amplification of CDR3 regions were used to construct TCR beta libraries. PCR products were gel purified before sequencing. In the source study's methods: A total of roughly 58 TRBV and some 15 TRBJ segments were identified across samples and were used for gene usage analysis of CDR3 amino acid clonotypes. COPE and FqMerger were used to merge the filtered high-quality paired reads into contigs. BLAST was used to align contigs to the IMGT TRBV, TRBD and TRBJ reference genes, and CDR3 was defined following IMGT. Highly expanded clones were defined as clonotypes with a frequency above 0.1%. Shannon entropy served as the measure of repertoire diversity, while the Gini coefficient captured V-J evenness. Clonotypes shared by more than one individual were considered public. Starting from the raw public reads, TCRdb applied fastp trimming at Q25, assembled clones with MiXCR and retained in-frame beta chains. All rows with the same CDR3 protein become a single entry with the most common DNA and genes. TCRdb, not the authors, supplied the V and J calls. The sample table contains approximately 560,000 distinct CDR3 sequences; only one count was recorded for about 16% of them. The leading ten clones occupy more than 10% of the sample.

These data also formed part of another study, on T cells in Graves' hyperthyroidism and ophthalmopathy. The second paper states: Stable Graves' hyperthyroidism was defined as no progression to ophthalmopathy during 18 months of follow-up. Hyperthyroidism patients were newly diagnosed, had a disease duration of under 2 months, and were aged 18 to 65 years. Any patient with an uncontrolled infection, another autoimmune disease, pregnancy or lactation was excluded. Clinical symptoms, serum thyroxine and TRAb, thyroid ultrasound, and orbital computed tomography formed the basis for the diagnoses. A first-round RT-PCR of the TCR CDR3 used the HTBI primer set with the Qiagen OneStep RT-PCR kit. Blood samples also contained most of the expanded thyroid clonotypes (frequency above 0.001), which suggests that blood repertoires may reflect thyroid immune responses. A 13 V-J signature model separated ophthalmopathy from stable hyperthyroidism, with about 90% sensitivity and 81% to 83% specificity in cross-validation and 80%/75% in testing. In validation, the model predicted progression to ophthalmopathy a median of roughly 6.2 months before onset, with approximately 70% sensitivity and roughly 73% specificity. To identify TCR V-J signatures that set the groups apart, the researchers used a discovery cohort of 100 patients, made up of some 41 with Graves' ophthalmopathy and some 60 with stable Graves' hyperthyroidism. Prospective prediction of ophthalmopathy was tested in an independent validation cohort of 18 to 20 hyperthyroidism patients and 15 to 17 patients who later progressed to ophthalmopathy. For training and testing, the 80 to 100 patients in the discovery cohort were randomly divided in a 7:3 ratio. In addition, the study compared T-cell repertoires in thyroid tissue and in blood from about 6 Graves' hyperthyroidism patients. After sampling, hyperthyroidism patients received methimazole starting at 30 mg daily, and ophthalmopathy patients received high-dose intravenous methylprednisolone. Libraries were constructed in a second round of multiplex PCR, after which size selection and purification were performed. Paired-end sequencing of the libraries was performed with 100 bp reads on an Illumina HiSeq2000. SOAPnuke was used to process the raw data, throwing out any read that contained adapters or uncalled bases, had a mean Phred below 15, or lacked an exact constant-primer or identifier match. COPE v1.2.5 was used to merge the high-quality paired reads, and each unique nucleotide sequence was defined as a clonotype. Clonotypes were aligned to IMGT TRBV, TRBD and TRBJ reference segments using MiTCR v1.1. The analysis included only V-J combinations with a frequency above 0.0001, which together covered about 99% of the repertoires. The TCS score was defined as the ratio of F50 (clonal expansion) to E x V (chaos), calculated using BLOSUM62-based TCRdist between CDR3 peptides within each V-J. Welch's t-statistics and random forest reduced roughly 540 V-J features to around 14, which were used in a naive Bayes classifier (R e1071). Sample size was not statistically predetermined, and blinding of investigators to group allocation was not performed. According to the paper, TCR Vbeta CDR3 sequencing was carried out on over 130 peripheral blood samples, which came from some 41 ophthalmopathy, around 74 hyperthyroidism and about 17 progressor patients.

The TCR comes from a man aged 18-30 years with Graves disease. Donor details come from another sample of the same person, matched by shared clones. The sample was peripheral blood mononuclear cells (PBMCs), taken at new diagnosis, from a patient treated with antithyroid drugs. This sequence uses TRBV5-1 and TRBJ2-1; TRBD2 could be the D gene, as 5 bases match. CDR3 sequence: CASSLESGNRYNEQFF. The DNA sequence is TGCGCCAGCAGCTTGGAGAGCGGAAACCGCTACAATGAGCAGTTCTTC.